This T cell receptor beta chain is drawn from a study of blood T cell repertoires in COVID-19. Study information: Collection of acute and convalescent COVID-19 samples took place in the United States, Italy and Spain. The analysed material was cDNA or gDNA that came from T cells, B-cell-depleted T cells, or PBMCs.

CDR1 and CDR2 (germline): DFQATT, SNEGSKA (reference sequence). The length of the CDR3 is 11 residues. As originally analysed: Counts of nucleated cells, estimated from reference gene primer amplification, were obtained. Profiled with immunoSEQ multiplex PCR; TCRdb holds only in-frame clones, not every one. The V and J calls and clone size were taken over from that table, and D and trimming were inferred from the DNA. The repertoire has 200,000 to 250,000 clones, 65% to 85% of them found once; the top ten carry 9.5% to 15%. The source is a human donor in a cohort sampled during active COVID-19. The J gene is TRBJ1-2, the V gene TRBV20-1; 7 bases map to TRBD1. Specimen: peripheral blood. CDR3 amino acids: CSGGQVYGYTF. CDR3 DNA sequence: TGCTCCGGAGGACAGGTCTATGGCTACACCTTC.